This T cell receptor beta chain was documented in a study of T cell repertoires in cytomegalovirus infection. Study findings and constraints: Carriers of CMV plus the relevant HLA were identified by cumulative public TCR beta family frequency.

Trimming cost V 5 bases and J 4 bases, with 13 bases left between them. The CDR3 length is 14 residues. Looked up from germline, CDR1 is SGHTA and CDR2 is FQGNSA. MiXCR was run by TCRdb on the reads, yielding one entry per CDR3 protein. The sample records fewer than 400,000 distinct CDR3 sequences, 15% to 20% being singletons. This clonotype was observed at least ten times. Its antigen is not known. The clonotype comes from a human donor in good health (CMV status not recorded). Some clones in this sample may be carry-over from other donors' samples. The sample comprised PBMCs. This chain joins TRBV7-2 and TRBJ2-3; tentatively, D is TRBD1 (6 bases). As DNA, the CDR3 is TGTGCCAGCAGCCAACAGGGTAGCGCAGATACGCAGTATTTT. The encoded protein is CASSQQGSADTQYF. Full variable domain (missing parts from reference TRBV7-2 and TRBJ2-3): GAGVSQSPSNKVTEKGKDVELRCDPISGHTALYWYRQSLGQGLEFLIYFQGNSAPDKSGLPSDRFSAERTGGSVSTLTIQRTQQEDSAVYLCASSQQGSADTQYFGPGTRLTVL.